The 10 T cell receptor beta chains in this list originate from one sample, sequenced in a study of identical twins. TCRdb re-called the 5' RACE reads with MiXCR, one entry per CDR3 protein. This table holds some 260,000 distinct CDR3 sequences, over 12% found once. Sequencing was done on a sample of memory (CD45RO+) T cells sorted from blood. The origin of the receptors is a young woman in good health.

The CDR3 nucleotides read TGTGCCAGCAGCTTAGGGCCTAGCGGGGGAACAGATACGCAGTATTTT. It yields the protein CASSLGPSGGTDTQYF. The rearrangement joins TRBV11-2 to TRBJ2-3, with TRBD2 matching over 10 bases. Germline V gives CDR1 SGHAT, CDR2 FQNNGV. The CDR3 has 16 residues. The trim removed 1 base at V and 3 bases at J, leaving 4 bases unmatched.

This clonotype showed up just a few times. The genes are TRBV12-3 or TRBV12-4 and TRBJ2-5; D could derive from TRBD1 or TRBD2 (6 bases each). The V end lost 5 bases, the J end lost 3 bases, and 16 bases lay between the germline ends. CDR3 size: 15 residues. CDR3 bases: TGTGCCAGCAGTCTCTTCAACGGGGGCGAAGAGACCCAGTACTTC. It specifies CASSLFNGGEETQYF.

The CDR3, as DNA: TGTGCCAGCAGCTTAGGACGTGCTCGGACCGGGGAGCTGTTTTTT. Amino acids: CASSLGRARTGELFF. J is TRBJ2-2 and V is TRBV11-2; D unresolved. With 1 base removed from V and 5 bases from J, the gap between germline ends came to 11 bases. The germline V gene has CDR1 SGHAT and CDR2 FQNNGV. The CDR3 has 15 amino acids.

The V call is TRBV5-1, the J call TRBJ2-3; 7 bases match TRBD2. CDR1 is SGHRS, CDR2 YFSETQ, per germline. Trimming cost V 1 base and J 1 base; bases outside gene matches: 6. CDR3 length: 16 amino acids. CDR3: CASSLLQGGGTDTQYF. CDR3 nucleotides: TGCGCCAGCAGCTTGCTCCAGGGAGGGGGCACAGATACGCAGTATTTT.

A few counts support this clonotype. CDR3 in amino acids: CATGRGNLAKNIQYF. Here the CDR3 DNA reads TGTGCCACCGGACGGGGTAACCTAGCCAAAAACATTCAGTACTTC. The chain combines TRBV28 with TRBJ2-4, with a tentative D call TRBD2 (5 bases). The CDR3 consists of 15 residues. V gave up 10 bases and J gave up 0 bases, with 16 bases separating them. Germline V CDR1 and CDR2: MDHEN, SYDVKM.

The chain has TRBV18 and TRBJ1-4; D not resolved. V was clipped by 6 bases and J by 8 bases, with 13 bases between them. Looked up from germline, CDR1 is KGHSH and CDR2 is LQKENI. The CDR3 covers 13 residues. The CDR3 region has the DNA TGTGCCAGCTCGGAATCGGTGGAGGAAAAACTGTTTTTT. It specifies CASSESVEEKLFF.

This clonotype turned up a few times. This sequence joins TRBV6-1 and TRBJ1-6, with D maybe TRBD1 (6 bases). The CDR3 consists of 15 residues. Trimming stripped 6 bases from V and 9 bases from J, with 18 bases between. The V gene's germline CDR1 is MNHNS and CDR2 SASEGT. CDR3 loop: CASSQTGLDSSPLHF. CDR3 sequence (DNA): TGTGCCAGCAGCCAAACAGGGCTAGATAGTTCACCCCTCCACTTT.

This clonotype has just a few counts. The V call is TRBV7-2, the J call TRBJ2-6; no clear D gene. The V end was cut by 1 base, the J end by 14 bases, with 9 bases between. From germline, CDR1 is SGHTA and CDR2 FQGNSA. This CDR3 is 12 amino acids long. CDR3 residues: CASSLGTYFLTF. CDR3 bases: TGTGCCAGCAGCTTAGGCACCTATTTCCTGACTTTC.

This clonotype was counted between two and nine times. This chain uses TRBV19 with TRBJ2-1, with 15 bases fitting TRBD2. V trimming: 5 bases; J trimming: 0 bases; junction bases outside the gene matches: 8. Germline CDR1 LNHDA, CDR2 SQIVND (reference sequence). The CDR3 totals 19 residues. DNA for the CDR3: TGTGCCAGTAGTCGGACTAGCGGGGGGGTTCTAAGCTCCTACAATGAGCAGTTCTTC. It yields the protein CASSRTSGGVLSSYNEQFF.

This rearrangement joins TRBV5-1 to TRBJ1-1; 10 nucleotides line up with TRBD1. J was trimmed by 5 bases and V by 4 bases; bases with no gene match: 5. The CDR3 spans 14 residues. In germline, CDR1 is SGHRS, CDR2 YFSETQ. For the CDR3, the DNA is TGCGCCAGCAGCGGGACAGGGGTAGGGACTGAAGCTTTCTTT. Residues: CASSGTGVGTEAFF. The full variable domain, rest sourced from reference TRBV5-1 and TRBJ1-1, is KAGVTQTPRYLIKTRGQQVTLSCSPISGHRSVSWYQQTPGQGLQFLFEYFSETQRNKGNFPGRFSGRQFSNSRSEMNVSTLELGDSALYLCASSGTGVGTEAFFGQGTRLTVV.